These 18 T cell receptor beta chains were sequenced from one sample in a study of cytomegalovirus exposure and HLA in healthy donors. The PCR used 60 Vbeta and 13 Jbeta primers. Clones were sequenced by immunoSEQ multiplex PCR, and TCRdb holds only the in-frame ones, with some missing. The data hold 150,000 to 200,000 clones, with about 80% observed a single time. The specimen was PBMCs. These receptors all stem from a man in his fifties or sixties in good health and CMV-seropositive.

The J gene is TRBJ1-1, the V gene TRBV11-1, with a tentative D call TRBD1 (6 bases). V was pared by 1 base and J by 8 bases, with 8 bases between. Germline loops: CDR1 SGHAT, CDR2 FQDESV (reference sequence). The CDR3 length is 12 residues. Here the CDR3 DNA reads TGTGCCAGCAGCTTAGACAGGGTCGAAGCTTTCTTT. This sequence encodes CASSLDRVEAFF.

The rearrangement links TRBV15 to TRBJ1-5, with a tentative D call TRBD1 (5 bases). CDR1 and CDR2 (germline): LNHNV, YYDKDF (reference sequence). The V gene lost 5 bases and the J gene lost 1 base, with 9 bases spanning the gap. The CDR3 extends over 14 amino acids. The CDR3 DNA sequence: TGTGCCACCAGCGCCCGACAGAGCAATCAGCCCCAGCATTTT. Its translation is CATSARQSNQPQHF.

V usage is TRBV11-2 and J usage is TRBJ1-5, with D possibly matching TRBD1 (6 bases). The germline V gene encodes CDR1 SGHAT and CDR2 FQNNGV. Trimming pared 5 bases from V and 2 bases from J, leaving 13 bases between. This CDR3 is built from 15 residues. As DNA, the CDR3 is TGTGCCAGCAGCCTAACAGGGTCCGGCAATCAGCCCCAGCATTTT. Translating gives CASSLTGSGNQPQHF.

This clone has just a few counts. The chain is built from TRBV5-4 and TRBJ1-1, with D maybe TRBD1 (6 bases). This CDR3 has 14 residues. Germline lookup yields CDR1 SGHNT and CDR2 YYREEE (reference sequence). V shed 3 bases and J shed 7 bases, with 16 bases lying between them. In DNA form, the CDR3 reads TGTGCCAGCAGCTCCAGGGGACCCCAAATTGAAGCTTTCTTT. Translated: CASSSRGPQIEAFF. The whole variable domain, remainder taken from reference TRBV5-4 and TRBJ1-1, is ETGVTQSPTHLIKTRGQQVTLRCSSQSGHNTVSWYQQALGQGPQFIFQYYREEENGRGNFPPRFSGLQFPNYSSELNVNALELDDSALYLCASSSRGPQIEAFFGQGTRLTVV.

This chain's CDR3 is CASRHIHRGRGADTQYF. The CDR3 nucleotides read TGTGCCAGCAGGCATATACACAGGGGGCGCGGTGCAGATACGCAGTATTTT. The chain has TRBV2 and TRBJ2-3, with 9 bases fitting TRBD1. The CDR3 loop spans 17 amino acids. The V segment lost 6 bases and the J segment 4 bases; nucleotides outside the gene matches: 14. Germline values: CDR1 SNHLY, CDR2 FYNNEI.

The rearrangement links TRBV10-3 to TRBJ2-5, with D uncertain. Trimming shortened V by 6 bases and J by 3 bases, and 11 bases separated the two germline ends. CDR3 length: 13 amino acids. Germline CDR1 ENHRY, CDR2 SYGVKD. CDR3 protein: CAIRPTDKETQYF. The CDR3 nucleotides are TGTGCCATCAGGCCAACAGATAAAGAGACCCAGTACTTC.

The rearrangement joins TRBV7-6 to TRBJ1-2; D gene ambiguous. The germline gives CDR1 SGHVS, CDR2 FNYEAQ. Trimming shortened V by 2 bases and J by 7 bases, and 14 bases separated the two germline ends. The CDR3 runs 14 residues. The CDR3 sequence: CASSLSRGAGGYTF. In nucleotides, the CDR3 is TGTGCCAGCAGCTTATCCCGGGGAGCGGGTGGCTACACCTTC. The variable domain in full, with the rest retrieved from reference TRBV7-6 and TRBJ1-2, is GAGVSQSPRYKVTKRGQDVALRCDPISGHVSLYWYRQALGQGPEFLTYFNYEAQQDKSGLPNDRFSAERPEGSISTLTIQRTEQRDSAMYRCASSLSRGAGGYTFGSGTRLTVV.

The chain links TRBV29-1 to TRBJ2-4, with TRBD2 matching 7 bases. V shed 4 bases, J shed 7 bases, and the junction held 10 bases outside the gene matches. CDR3 length: 14 residues. Germline V gene lookup returns CDR1 SQVTM and CDR2 ANQGSEA. The CDR3 DNA reads TGCAGCGTTGGTGACGGGGGGATTGGGAACATTCAGTACTTC. Translating gives CSVGDGGIGNIQYF.

The chain joins TRBV5-6 to TRBJ2-1, with D possibly matching TRBD2 (6 bases). The CDR3 totals 14 residues. Trimming removed 6 bases at V and 5 bases at J, with 15 bases between. Looked up from germline, CDR1 is SGHDT and CDR2 is YYEEEE. CDR3 loop: CASNWGVADNEQFF. The CDR3 DNA reads TGTGCCAGCAACTGGGGGGTTGCGGACAATGAGCAGTTCTTC.

The chain links TRBV28 to TRBJ1-1; D is unresolved. This CDR3 has 14 amino acids. V gave up 10 bases and J gave up 0 bases, with 15 bases separating them. Germline V CDR1 and CDR2: MDHEN, SYDVKM. The CDR3 loop is CATSSDGMNTEAFF. The CDR3, as DNA: TGTGCCACCAGCTCGGACGGGATGAACACTGAAGCTTTCTTT.

Only one count was recorded for this clone. This chain links TRBV19 with TRBJ2-5, with 10 nucleotides matching TRBD2. The germline V gene encodes CDR1 LNHDA and CDR2 SQIVND (reference sequence). The CDR3 runs 17 residues. The V gene end was trimmed by 2 bases and the J gene end by 5 bases; junction bases not matched to a gene: 11. In DNA, the CDR3 is TGTGCCAGTAGTATATACCAGAGCGGGGGGGCCCTGGAGACCCAGTACTTC. Its translation: CASSIYQSGGALETQYF.

V and J are TRBV2 and TRBJ1-6; 8 nucleotides align to TRBD1. J lost 12 bases, V lost 5 bases, and 6 bases had no gene match. There are 13 residues in the CDR3. Germline lookup yields CDR1 SNHLY and CDR2 FYNNEI. Here the CDR3 DNA reads TGTGCCAGCAGTCGACAGGGGCCTTTACCCCTCCACTTT. Translating it yields CASSRQGPLPLHF.

This chain links TRBV5-1 with TRBJ2-4; 9 nucleotides line up with TRBD1. Unmatched junction bases numbered 6, after V lost 2 bases and J lost 9 bases. CDR3 length: 14 residues. Germline CDR1 is SGHRS and CDR2 is YFSETQ. The CDR3 region is CASSLQGAQGIQYF. The CDR3 nucleotides read TGCGCCAGCAGCTTACAGGGGGCGCAAGGCATTCAGTACTTC.

The chain couples TRBV9 to TRBJ2-3, with a tentative D call TRBD1 (5 bases). The CDR3 consists of 15 residues. Trimming shortened V by 0 bases and J by 2 bases, and 10 bases separated the two germline ends. Germline-derived CDR1 and CDR2 are SGDLS and YYNGEE. CDR3 loop: CASSVEGHYTDTQYF. As DNA, the CDR3 is TGTGCCAGCAGCGTAGAAGGACACTACACAGATACGCAGTATTTT.

The chain is built from TRBV28 and TRBJ1-3, with 7 bases aligning to TRBD1. Germline loops: CDR1 MDHEN, CDR2 SYDVKM. CDR3 length: 15 amino acids. The J segment lost 5 bases and the V segment lost 2 bases, leaving 6 bases of the junction unmatched. The CDR3 is CASSLGSGGRNTIYF. CDR3 in DNA: TGTGCCAGCAGTTTAGGGTCAGGGGGTAGAAACACCATATATTTT.

The rearrangement links TRBV18 to TRBJ2-7; 10 bases are a match to TRBD1. The CDR3 sequence is 15 residues long. CDR1 and CDR2 (germline): KGHSH, LQKENI. V shed 5 bases and J 6 bases; nucleotides not matched to a gene: 10. DNA for the CDR3: TGTGCCAGCTCAGATAGACAGGGGGCGAGGGGCGAGCAGTACTTC. Its protein product is CASSDRQGARGEQYF.

The gene calls are TRBV5-6 and TRBJ1-5, with 11 bases that match TRBD1. Germline V CDR1 and CDR2: SGHDT, YYEEEE. The ends lost 2 bases at V and 5 bases at J; junction bases unmatched: 6. The CDR3 is made up of 16 amino acids. The CDR3 region is CASSLSGQGAYQPQHF. CDR3 DNA: TGTGCCAGCAGCTTAAGCGGACAGGGGGCCTATCAGCCCCAGCATTTT.

The chain combines TRBV6-5 with TRBJ2-7, with D unresolved. This CDR3 spans 11 amino acids. CDR1 is MNHEY, CDR2 SVGAGI, per germline. Trimming pared 6 bases from V and 4 bases from J, leaving 7 bases between. Written as DNA, the CDR3 is TGTGCCAGCAGAGACATTTACGAGCAGTACTTC. It codes for CASRDIYEQYF.